Following are 13 T cell receptor beta chains from one sample sequenced in a study of T cells in Graves' hyperthyroidism and ophthalmopathy. Amplification of TCR beta CDR3 regions was performed using RNA transcripts as template. The HTBI set primed first-round TCR CDR3 RT-PCR. TCRdb reprocessed the multiplex PCR reads via MiXCR and lists one record per CDR3 protein. The top ten hold around 13% of the sample, which has approximately 690,000 distinct CDR3 sequences, approximately 15% seen once. The specimen sequenced was blood. These receptors were taken from a woman aged 50 to 65 with Graves' ophthalmopathy.

This clonotype came up many times. This sequence joins TRBV7-2 and TRBJ2-7, with 7 positions matching TRBD2. The CDR3 length is 15 residues. The germline CDR1 and CDR2 sequences are SGHTA and FQGNSA. Unmatched junction bases numbered 8, after V lost 4 bases and J lost 2 bases. The CDR3 nucleotides read TGTGCCAGCAGCTCTCGAGCGGGGATGCCCTACGAGCAGTACTTC. This encodes CASSSRAGMPYEQYF.

Ten or more counts support this clonotype. V gene TRBV6-1 combines with J gene TRBJ2-7; 9 bases align to TRBD1. Germline V gene lookup returns CDR1 MNHNS and CDR2 SASEGT. CDR3 length equals 14 residues. V dropped 6 bases and J dropped 4; count of bases not matched to a gene: 7. CDR3 residues: CASRYGTGSYEQYF. The CDR3 coding sequence is TGTGCCAGCAGGTACGGGACAGGGTCGTACGAGCAGTACTTC.

This clonotype has only a few counts. V gene TRBV19 combines with J gene TRBJ1-2; 7 positions match TRBD1. The J segment lost 5 bases and the V segment lost 10 bases, leaving 13 bases of the junction unmatched. Germline values: CDR1 LNHDA, CDR2 SQIVND (reference sequence). CDR3 length equals 14 residues. CDR3 DNA sequence: TGTGCCACCTGCCCGCCGGGACAGAAATATGGCTACACCTTC. It yields the protein CATCPPGQKYGYTF.

This clonotype was recorded many times. V gene TRBV24-1 combines with J gene TRBJ2-7; the match to TRBD2 covers 10 bases. Looked up from germline, CDR1 is KGHDR and CDR2 is SFDVKD. There are 14 residues in the CDR3. V shed 6 bases and J 7 bases; nucleotides not matched to a gene: 8. CDR3 residues: CATSPSGRSYEQYF. The CDR3 nucleotides read TGTGCCACCAGTCCTAGCGGGAGATCGTATGAGCAGTACTTC.

The chain combines TRBV7-9 with TRBJ2-2, with TRBD2 matching 13 bases. The CDR3 extends over 20 amino acids. CDR1 SEHNR and CDR2 FQNEAQ come from the germline V gene (reference sequence). Trimming removed 3 bases from V and 4 bases from J; junction bases left unmatched: 14. CDR3 residues: CASSFSSRLAGGRGTGELFF. Here the CDR3 DNA reads TGTGCCAGCAGCTTTTCTTCCCGACTAGCGGGAGGTCGTGGCACCGGGGAGCTGTTTTTT.

This clonotype was picked up many times. This sequence joins TRBV5-6 and TRBJ2-7, with D hard to call. CDR3 length equals 14 residues. The V end lost 0 bases, the J end lost 6 bases, and 13 bases lay between the germline ends. CDR1 and CDR2 (germline): SGHDT, YYEEEE. The chain's CDR3 is CASSLGQLGSEQYF. For the CDR3, the DNA is TGTGCCAGCAGCTTGGGTCAACTGGGGTCCGAGCAGTACTTC.

V usage is TRBV5-8 and J usage is TRBJ2-5; 12 bases are shared with TRBD1. Unmatched junction bases numbered 13, after V lost 5 bases and J lost 5 bases. Germline CDR1 SGHTS, CDR2 YDEGEE. The CDR3 sequence is 17 residues long. Written as DNA, the CDR3 is TGTGCCAGCAGATCCAACTTCGGGACAGGGGGCTCGGAGACCCAGTACTTC. Translated, it gives CASRSNFGTGGSETQYF.

At least ten counts were recorded for this clonotype. The gene calls are TRBV11-2 and TRBJ2-1; D gene ambiguous. The CDR3 consists of 12 residues. With 2 bases removed from V and 8 bases from J, the gap between germline ends came to 7 bases. From germline, CDR1 is SGHAT and CDR2 FQNNGV. The CDR3 sequence: CASSLLGYEQFF. The DNA of the CDR3 is TGTGCCAGCAGCTTACTTGGCTATGAGCAGTTCTTC.

This clonotype has ten or more counts. The chain is built from TRBV12-3 or TRBV12-4 and TRBJ1-1, with D perhaps TRBD1 (6 bases). Trimming shortened V by 6 bases and J by 0 bases, and 11 bases separated the two germline ends. CDR3 length: 14 amino acids. The CDR3 DNA follows: TGTGCCAGCAGCAGACAGGTCCTGAACACTGAAGCTTTCTTT. It is translated as CASSRQVLNTEAFF.

This clonotype was seen a few times. V is TRBV7-2 and J is TRBJ1-5, with D uncertain. CDR3 length: 12 amino acids. Looked up from germline, CDR1 is SGHTA and CDR2 is FQGNSA. V was cut by 5 bases and J by 9 bases, with 11 bases left in between. The DNA of the CDR3 is TGTGCCAGCAGCCAGGACCGTGCGCCCCAGCATTTT. Amino acid sequence: CASSQDRAPQHF.

This clonotype was counted at least ten times. The chain combines TRBV7-9 with TRBJ1-1; possibly TRBD1 for D (5 bases). V dropped 1 base and J dropped 6 bases, with 9 bases sitting between them. The CDR3 extends over 13 amino acids. Germline V gene lookup returns CDR1 SEHNR and CDR2 FQNEAQ (reference sequence). The CDR3 bases are TGTGCCAGCAGCTTAGTATCGGGACCTGAAGCTTTCTTT. Its protein is CASSLVSGPEAFF.

This clonotype was observed many times. This chain connects TRBV20-1 to TRBJ2-3; D not certain. Per germline, CDR1 DFQATT and CDR2 SNEGSKA (reference sequence). The V gene lost 0 bases and the J gene lost 1 base, with 8 bases spanning the gap. The length of the CDR3 is 14 residues. The CDR3 sequence is CSARDLRGTDTQYF. The CDR3 DNA sequence: TGCAGTGCTAGAGATTTACGAGGCACAGATACGCAGTATTTT.

The chain links TRBV4-3 to TRBJ1-3; possibly TRBD1 for D (6 bases). CDR3 length: 15 residues. The germline V gene encodes CDR1 LGHNA and CDR2 YSLEER. The V end was cut by 0 bases, the J end by 2 bases, with 8 bases between. CDR3 loop: CASSQDRGTGNTIYF. CDR3 in DNA: TGCGCCAGCAGCCAAGACAGGGGCACTGGAAACACCATATATTTT.